This T cell receptor beta chain was sequenced during a study of post-analysis software for immune sequencing data. At the level of the study: Several disease courses (relapsing-remitting, secondary progressive and progressive-relapsing) of multiple sclerosis were included.

Unique molecular identifiers tagged the TCR beta cDNA libraries. The source material, about 0.95 to 11 million T cells, gave rise to 450,000 to 550,000 cDNA molecules. TCRdb passed the PCR reads through MiXCR, listing each CDR3 protein once. The table lists 350,000 to 500,000 distinct CDR3 sequences, approximately 37% of them singletons. Remarks on this clonotype: Its antigen is unknown.

The V gene's germline CDR1 is SGHRS and CDR2 YFSETQ. The CDR3 loop spans 18 amino acids. J was trimmed by 11 bases and V by 2 bases; bases with no gene match: 21. Study results and caveats: When patients were compared with controls, about 5 TRBV segments were more frequent, TRBV5-6, TRBV5-1 and TRBV20-1 among them. Controls had significantly higher normalized Chao1 diversity than multiple sclerosis patients.

The sample was blood. The TCR sequence derives from a girl aged 2-10 years with multiple sclerosis. V gene TRBV5-1 combines with J gene TRBJ2-5; 10 nucleotides agree with TRBD2. The CDR3 bases are TGCGCCAGCAGCTTCGAACTAGCGGGACGCCCCTCCTACAATGAGCAGTACTTC. Its protein product is CASSFELAGRPSYNEQYF.